This T cell receptor beta chain emerged from a study of T cell responses to AZD1222 COVID-19 vaccine. General study findings and limits: Baseline seropositives among AZD1222 recipients totaled only five or six. Increases in Spike-specific TCR breadth and depth were seen after two AZD1222 doses.

Second-dose groups at about 4 or about 12 weeks were pooled. Concerning this clone itself: Its antigen is not known.

The table came from immunoSEQ multiplex PCR; TCRdb's copy has only in-frame clones and leaves some out. The sample records tens of thousands of clones, over 75% being singletons. V lost 0 bases and J 5 bases, leaving 7 bases between the germline ends. Germline-derived CDR1 and CDR2 are SGHDN and FVKESK. The length of the CDR3 is 13 residues. Material: peripheral blood, obtained 28 days after the second AZD1222 dose. This sequence was found in an adult who received the AZD1222 COVID-19 vaccine. The chain recombines TRBV14 with TRBJ2-5; D unresolved. CDR3 amino acids: CASSQDIVETQYF. In nucleotides, the CDR3 is TGTGCCAGCAGCCAAGATATTGTGGAGACCCAGTACTTC.